This TCR beta chain is drawn from a study of early T cells in non-severe SARS-CoV-2 infection. Study-level points and caveats: VDJdb matching favored anti-spike CD8 responses, missing private and CD4 specificities.

Germline CDR1 reads SQVTM; CDR2 reads ANQGSEA. The V gene lost 4 bases and the J gene lost 0 bases, with 10 bases spanning the gap. CDR3 length: 14 amino acids. The library protocol tagged individual cDNA molecules with unique molecular identifiers. Via MiXCR, TCRdb re-called the 5' RACE reads, giving one row per CDR3 protein. Found here are about 70,000 distinct CDR3 sequences, approximately 9.1% of them singletons; the top ten hold less than 20%. This clonotype appeared a few times. Its antigen is unidentified. The sample here was whole blood, taken at baseline. This chain uses TRBV29-1 with TRBJ1-5; D gene unclear. This TCR came from an adult who was a healthcare worker with PCR-confirmed SARS-CoV-2 infection or an uninfected control (not recorded which). DNA of the CDR3: TGCAGCGTTGCAGGTGAGAATAGCAATCAGCCCCAGCATTTT. Its translation: CSVAGENSNQPQHF.